This entry lists 12 T cell receptor beta chains sequenced from one sample in a study of blood T cell repertoires in COVID-19. Clones were read by immunoSEQ multiplex PCR, and TCRdb kept only the in-frame ones, dropping some. The repertoire holds 200,000 or so clones, with 70% to 90% as singletons. The sequenced sample was peripheral blood. Receptors were obtained from a man aged 50 or older who had recovered from COVID-19.

In this sample, this clone turned up once. The chain combines TRBV7-9 with TRBJ2-2; 7 positions agree with TRBD2. J lost 2 bases, V lost 5 bases, and 5 bases had no gene match. CDR1 and CDR2 (germline): SEHNR, FQNEAQ (reference sequence). This CDR3 comprises 15 residues. CDR3 nucleotides: TGTGCCAGCAGCCGAAGCGGGAAAAACACCGGGGAGCTGTTTTTT. Protein product: CASSRSGKNTGELFF.

The chain couples TRBV2 to TRBJ1-2, with D hard to call. The CDR3 spans 15 residues. V was pared by 5 bases and J by 0 bases, with 13 bases between. Per the germline V gene, CDR1 is SNHLY and CDR2 is FYNNEI. In DNA, the CDR3 is TGTGCCAGCAGTCCCCTGGGCAGATCTAACTATGGCTACACCTTC. Amino acid sequence: CASSPLGRSNYGYTF.

The chain is built from TRBV10-2 and TRBJ2-7, with 8 bases fitting TRBD2. Germline assignment: CDR1 WSHSY and CDR2 SAAADI. V lost 4 bases to trimming and J lost 7 bases; unmatched junction nucleotides: 12. This CDR3 is built from 15 residues. CDR3 protein: CASSVLAEGGTEQYF. The CDR3, as DNA: TGCGCCAGCAGTGTACTAGCGGAGGGGGGGACGGAGCAGTACTTC.

The chain uses TRBV6-6 and TRBJ2-7, with a tentative D call TRBD2 (6 bases). CDR3 length: 13 amino acids. CDR1 and CDR2 (germline): MNHNY, SVGAGI (reference sequence). The V end lost 0 bases, the J end lost 6 bases, and 9 bases lay between the germline ends. The DNA for the CDR3 is TGTGCCAGCAGTTACTCGCGGGGAGGCGAGCAGTACTTC. It translates to CASSYSRGGEQYF.

The genes are TRBV5-1 and TRBJ2-1; D is perhaps TRBD2 (5 bases). V shed 4 bases and J shed 0 bases, with 11 bases lying between them. The CDR3 length is 15 residues. In germline, CDR1 is SGHRS, CDR2 YFSETQ. This CDR3 is CASSVDSSSYNEQFF. CDR3 in DNA: TGCGCCAGCAGCGTGGACTCGAGCTCCTACAATGAGCAGTTCTTC.

This chain connects TRBV28 to TRBJ2-7; D call uncertain. V was shortened by 3 bases and J by 5 bases, with 8 bases between the two germline ends. CDR1 MDHEN and CDR2 SYDVKM come from the germline V gene. The CDR3 contains 12 residues. DNA of the CDR3: TGTGCCAGCAGTTTTTCAGCGCACGAGCAGTACTTC. Translated: CASSFSAHEQYF.

The V gene is TRBV19, the J gene TRBJ2-1; D gene uncertain. This CDR3 has 15 residues. The germline CDR1 and CDR2 sequences are LNHDA and SQIVND (reference sequence). The V end lost 2 bases, the J end lost 2 bases, and 10 bases lay between the germline ends. Written as DNA, the CDR3 is TGTGCCAGTAGTATATCGAGGTCCCCCTACAATGAGCAGTTCTTC. The encoded protein is CASSISRSPYNEQFF.

The chain has TRBV7-9 and TRBJ2-2; 12 bases match TRBD1. The CDR3 runs 16 residues. V was pared by 2 bases and J by 5 bases, with 3 bases of the junction left unmatched. Germline CDR1 SEHNR, CDR2 FQNEAQ (reference sequence). CDR3 sequence reads: CASSLRDRGRTGELFF. The CDR3 DNA reads as TGTGCCAGCAGCTTACGGGACAGGGGGCGGACCGGGGAGCTGTTTTTT.

The V call is TRBV27, the J call TRBJ2-7; D remains ambiguous. V lost 4 bases, J lost 1 base, and 20 bases lay in between. The CDR3 sequence is 17 residues long. CDR1 and CDR2 (germline): MNHEY, SMNVEV (reference sequence). DNA for the CDR3: TGTGCCAGCAGTTCTGTCCTCGTCCCACCGACATCCTACGAGCAGTACTTC. Protein: CASSSVLVPPTSYEQYF.

The chain joins TRBV4-1 to TRBJ1-2, with TRBD1 matching 7 bases. Per germline, CDR1 MGHRA and CDR2 YSYEKL. The ends lost 3 bases at V and 6 bases at J; junction bases unmatched: 4. The CDR3 runs to 13 residues. CDR3 bases: TGCGCCAGCAGCCACCTGACAGGGAATGGCTACACCTTC. Translated, it gives CASSHLTGNGYTF.

In DNA form, the CDR3 reads TGTGCCAGCTCGGAGGACAGGAACACTGAAGCTTTCTTT. It translates to CASSEDRNTEAFF. This chain connects TRBV18 to TRBJ1-1; perhaps TRBD1 as D (6 bases). Germline values: CDR1 KGHSH, CDR2 LQKENI. This CDR3 region has 13 residues. Trimming took 6 bases from V and 1 from J, leaving 9 bases between them.

The rearrangement uses TRBV19 and TRBJ2-3; TRBD2 is a possible D gene (5 bases). This CDR3 comprises 18 residues. The germline V and J ends were trimmed by 3 bases and 4 bases, with 23 bases remaining between them. Germline-derived CDR1 and CDR2 are LNHDA and SQIVND (reference sequence). CDR3 in DNA: TGTGCCAGTAGTATCCGGACTGCATGGTTGGAAAGCGCAGATACGCAGTATTTT. This gives the protein CASSIRTAWLESADTQYF. Complete variable domain (other parts from reference TRBV19 and TRBJ2-3): DGGITQSPKYLFRKEGQNVTLSCEQNLNHDAMYWYRQDPGQGLRLIYYSQIVNDFQKGDIAEGYSVSREKKESFPLTVTSAQKNPTAFYLCASSIRTAWLESADTQYFGPGTRLTVL.